Below, one T cell receptor (beta chain) is given with its context. This clone has only a few counts. What antigen it recognizes has not been identified. The sample holds no much larger clone one base away, and base qualities are not on file. Adults with ileal or ileocolonic Crohn's disease and an indication for ileocolonic resection were eligible for inclusion. Before DNA extraction, whole ileal mucosal biopsies were kept frozen at -80 degrees C. Genomic DNA was extracted from frozen whole biopsies using a TRizol-based method and was quantified with a NanoDrop 2000 spectrophotometer. For commercial TCRB immunosequencing, around 0.5 micrograms of biopsy DNA were submitted for each sample. Adaptive Biotechnology amplified CDR3 regions from genomic DNA with a two-step multiplex PCR that controlled for amplification bias. Primers for every V and J gene segment were used in the first PCR, and barcodes and Illumina adapters were added in the second PCR. CDR3 libraries were sequenced using an Illumina instrument. Turning to the authors' computational methods: Analysis combined the vendor-provided pipelines with custom analysis of raw data in R/Bioconductor under R version 3.3.0. Clonality, which ranges from 0 to 1, was calculated as the inverse of the normalised Shannon entropy across all productive clones. The repertoire share taken up by the top 100 clones defined high-frequency clones, and only clones that passed a 95% confidence test were kept. Repertoire diversity was measured with the Simpson index, and overlap between samples was measured with the Morisita-Horn index. The immuneACCESS repertoire file appears here via TCRdb, limited to in-frame rearrangements. These files lack a portion of the clones; in checked studies, under half of the deficit traces to unresolved V genes, and the cause of the others is not known. V, J and clone size were drawn from that table, and D and trimming were deduced from the DNA. In this sample the table shows about 30,000 clones, around 80% of which occur a single time. Jointly, the top ten make up 5.5% to 6.5% of the sample.

This sample stems from a study of T cell repertoires in ileal Crohn's disease (dated by TCRdb to about 2019). Regarding the complete study: Median disease duration was roughly eight years, and approximately 34% of patients were identified as active smokers at the time of surgery. All patients had surgery for a complication: stricturing disease in around 60% and penetrating disease in about 39%. Postoperative therapy was given to about half of the patients, with thiopurines administered to roughly twelve patients and anti-TNF agents administered to 20 or so patients. The TCR repertoire was analysed in about 55 patients with Crohn's disease drawn from a prospective multicentre cohort. The study was conducted in parallel with a multicentre cohort built to find predictors of early endoscopic recurrence after ileocolonic resection. Endoscopic postoperative recurrence was defined by a Rutgeerts score above i0. A total of around 150 mucosal samples from 60 or so patients were sequenced, collected from several sites on the surgical specimen as well as at postoperative endoscopy. Overall study outcomes, separate from this receptor: Compared with CD4 T cells, sorted CD8 T cells contained more high-frequency clones, which suggests that the mucosal expansions were mostly CD8. A significantly higher proportion of clonal expansions was observed in active smokers at surgery than in non-smokers (about 25% vs 20%, p=0.02). Only a subgroup of patients, of unstated size, had their mucosal CD4 and CD8 T cells sorted and sequenced. Endoscopic recurrence was linked to a higher percentage of high-frequency clones at surgery, and recurrence occurred in every patient whose clonality exceeded 26.8% (18/57).

The germline V gene supplies CDR1 SGHRS and CDR2 YFSETQ. V gives up 4 bases and J gives up 4 bases, and the segment between their germline ends measures 12 bases. CDR3 length: 15 amino acids, cysteine to phenylalanine. Only the CDR3 part of the read is kept: 45 bases, read in frame from the first base. The chain couples TRBV5-1 to TRBJ2-6; tentative D gene TRBD2, with 5 bases matching. Material: ileal tissue. The receptor was derived from an adult with Crohn's disease. The CDR3 here reads CASSPRPGGANVLTF. The nucleotides are TGCGCCAGCAGCCCTCGGCCGGGAGGGGCCAACGTCCTGACTTTC.